The TCR beta chain described here comes from a study of T cell repertoires and Cas9 in healthy adults. The overall study: SpCas9-reactive CD4 and CD8 T cells were characterized for potency, cytotoxicity and lineage. General study points: SpCas9-reactive effector T cells were reportedly restrained in vitro by SpCas9-reactive regulatory T cells.

The table came from immunoSEQ multiplex PCR; TCRdb's copy has only in-frame clones and leaves some out. The sample contains about 24,000 clones, over 85% of which appear only once. V gave up 5 bases and J gave up 11 bases, with 14 bases separating them. Germline V lookup: CDR1 DFQATT, CDR2 SNEGSKA (reference sequence). CDR3 size: 11 residues. With respect to this clone: The antigen is not known.

Sequencing used CD4+ effector T cells (CD127+, CD25-, CD137-, CD154-) from PBMCs; culture status not recorded. The receptor was derived from a human donor in good health. The V gene is TRBV20-1, the J gene TRBJ2-3; TRBD1 might be the D (6 bases). The chain's CDR3 is CSASLSDRQYF. Here the CDR3 DNA reads TGCAGTGCTTCTCTCTCGGACAGGCAGTATTTT.